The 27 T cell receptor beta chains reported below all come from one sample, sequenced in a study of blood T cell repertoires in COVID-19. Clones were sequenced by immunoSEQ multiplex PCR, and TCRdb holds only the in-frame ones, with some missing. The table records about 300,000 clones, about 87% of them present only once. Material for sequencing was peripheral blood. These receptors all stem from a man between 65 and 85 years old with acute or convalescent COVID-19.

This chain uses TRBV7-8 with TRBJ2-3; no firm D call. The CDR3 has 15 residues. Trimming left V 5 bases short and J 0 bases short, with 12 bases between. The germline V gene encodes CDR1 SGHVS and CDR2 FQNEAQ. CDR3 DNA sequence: TGTGCCAGCAGCCATGACTTGGCTAGCACAGATACGCAGTATTTT. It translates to CASSHDLASTDTQYF.

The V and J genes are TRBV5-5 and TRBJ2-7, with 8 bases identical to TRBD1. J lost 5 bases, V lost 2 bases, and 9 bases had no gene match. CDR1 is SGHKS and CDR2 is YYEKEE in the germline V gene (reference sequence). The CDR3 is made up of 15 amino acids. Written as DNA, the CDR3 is TGTGCCAGCAGCTTCACCGGGACAGGTGGGGACGAGCAGTACTTC. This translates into CASSFTGTGGDEQYF.

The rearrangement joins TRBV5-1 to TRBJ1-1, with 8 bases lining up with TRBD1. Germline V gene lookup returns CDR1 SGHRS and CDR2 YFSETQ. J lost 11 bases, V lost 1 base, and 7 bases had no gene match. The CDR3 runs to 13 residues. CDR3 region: CASSLTPDRAAFF. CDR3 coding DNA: TGCGCCAGCAGCTTGACGCCGGACAGGGCGGCTTTCTTT.

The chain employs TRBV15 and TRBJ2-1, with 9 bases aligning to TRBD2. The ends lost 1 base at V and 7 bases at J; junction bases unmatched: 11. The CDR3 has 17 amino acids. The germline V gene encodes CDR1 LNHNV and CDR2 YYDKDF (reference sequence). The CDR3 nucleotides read TGTGCCACCAGCAGAGGGGTAGTAGCGGGAGATTTAAATGAGCAGTTCTTC. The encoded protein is CATSRGVVAGDLNEQFF.

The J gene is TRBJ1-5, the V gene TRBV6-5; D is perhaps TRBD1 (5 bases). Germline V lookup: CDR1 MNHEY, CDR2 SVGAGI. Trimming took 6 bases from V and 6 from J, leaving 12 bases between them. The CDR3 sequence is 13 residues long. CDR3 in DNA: TGTGCCAGCAGCCCAGGGAGGGCTCAGCCCCAGCATTTT. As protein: CASSPGRAQPQHF.

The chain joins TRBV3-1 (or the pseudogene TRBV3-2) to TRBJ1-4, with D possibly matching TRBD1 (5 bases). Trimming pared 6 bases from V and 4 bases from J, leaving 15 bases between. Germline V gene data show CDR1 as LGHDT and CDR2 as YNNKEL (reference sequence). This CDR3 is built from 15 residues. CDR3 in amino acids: CASSLIGTFNEKLFF. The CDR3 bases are TGTGCCAGCAGTCTGATAGGGACTTTTAATGAAAAACTGTTTTTT.

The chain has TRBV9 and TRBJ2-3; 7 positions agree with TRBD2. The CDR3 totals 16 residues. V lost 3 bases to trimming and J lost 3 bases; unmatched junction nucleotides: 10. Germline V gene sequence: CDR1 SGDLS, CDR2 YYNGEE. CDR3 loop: CASSAARGVMTDTQYF. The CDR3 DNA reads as TGTGCCAGCAGCGCCGCCCGGGGGGTTATGACAGATACGCAGTATTTT.

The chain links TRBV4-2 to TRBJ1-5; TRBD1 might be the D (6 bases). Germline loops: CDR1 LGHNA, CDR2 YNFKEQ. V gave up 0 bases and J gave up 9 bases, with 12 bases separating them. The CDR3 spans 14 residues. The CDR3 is CASSQEYTGRPQHF. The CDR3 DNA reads TGTGCCAGCAGCCAAGAATACACAGGGCGGCCCCAGCATTTT.

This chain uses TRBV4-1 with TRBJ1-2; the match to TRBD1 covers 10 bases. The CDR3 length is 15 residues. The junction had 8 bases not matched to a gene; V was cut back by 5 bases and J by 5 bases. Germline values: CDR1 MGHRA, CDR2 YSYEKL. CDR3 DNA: TGCGCCAGCAGCAACCGACAGGGGGCAGGATATGGCTACACCTTC. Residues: CASSNRQGAGYGYTF.

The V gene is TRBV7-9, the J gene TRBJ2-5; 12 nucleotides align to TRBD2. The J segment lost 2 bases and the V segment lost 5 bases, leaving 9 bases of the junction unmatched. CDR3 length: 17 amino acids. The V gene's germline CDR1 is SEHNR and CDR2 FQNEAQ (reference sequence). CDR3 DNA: TGTGCCAGCAGCACGCCTACTAGCGGGGGGCCTCAAGAGACCCAGTACTTC. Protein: CASSTPTSGGPQETQYF.

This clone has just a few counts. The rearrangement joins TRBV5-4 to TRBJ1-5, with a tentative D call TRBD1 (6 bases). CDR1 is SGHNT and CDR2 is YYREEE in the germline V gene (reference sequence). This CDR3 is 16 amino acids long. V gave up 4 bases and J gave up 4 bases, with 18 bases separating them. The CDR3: CASSRPGDGNNQPQHF. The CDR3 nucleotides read TGTGCCAGCAGCCGCCCAGGGGATGGCAATAATCAGCCCCAGCATTTT. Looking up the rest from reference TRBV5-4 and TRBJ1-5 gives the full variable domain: ETGVTQSPTHLIKTRGQQVTLRCSSQSGHNTVSWYQQALGQGPQFIFQYYREEENGRGNFPPRFSGLQFPNYSSELNVNALELDDSALYLCASSRPGDGNNQPQHFGDGTRLSIL.

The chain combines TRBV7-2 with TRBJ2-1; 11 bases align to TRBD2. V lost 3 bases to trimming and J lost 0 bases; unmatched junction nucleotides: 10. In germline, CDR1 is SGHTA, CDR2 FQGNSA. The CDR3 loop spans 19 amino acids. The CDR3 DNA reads TGTGCCAGCAGCTTGAAGGCTGGACTAGCGGGTTTCTCCTACAATGAGCAGTTCTTC. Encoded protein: CASSLKAGLAGFSYNEQFF.

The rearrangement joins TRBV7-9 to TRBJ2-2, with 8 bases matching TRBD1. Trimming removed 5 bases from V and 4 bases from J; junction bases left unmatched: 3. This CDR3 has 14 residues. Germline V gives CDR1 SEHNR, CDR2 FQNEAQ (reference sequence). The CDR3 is CASSMDRATGELFF. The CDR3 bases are TGTGCCAGCAGCATGGACAGGGCCACCGGGGAGCTGTTTTTT.

Here the CDR3 reads CASSKGTPTGGGYNEQFF. The CDR3 nucleotides are TGTGCCAGCAGCAAAGGGACCCCCACTGGCGGGGGCTACAATGAGCAGTTCTTC. The V call is TRBV21-1, the J call TRBJ2-1; TRBD2, the D gene given by the table, was not confirmed from the DNA. TRBV21-1 is a pseudogene. This CDR3 has 18 amino acids.

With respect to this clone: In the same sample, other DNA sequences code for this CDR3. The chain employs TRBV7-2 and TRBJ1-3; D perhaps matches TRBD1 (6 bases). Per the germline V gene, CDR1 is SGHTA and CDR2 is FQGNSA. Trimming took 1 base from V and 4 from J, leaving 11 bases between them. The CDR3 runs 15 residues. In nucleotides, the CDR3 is TGTGCCAGCAGCTTAGTACAGGGAAGCGGAAACACCATATATTTT. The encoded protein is CASSLVQGSGNTIYF.

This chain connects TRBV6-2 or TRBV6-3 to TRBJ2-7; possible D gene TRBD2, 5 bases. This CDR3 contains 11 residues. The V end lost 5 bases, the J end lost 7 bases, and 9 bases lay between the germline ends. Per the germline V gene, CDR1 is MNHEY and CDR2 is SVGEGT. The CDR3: CASSDLAEQYF. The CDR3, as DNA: TGTGCCAGCAGTGATTTAGCGGAGCAGTACTTC.

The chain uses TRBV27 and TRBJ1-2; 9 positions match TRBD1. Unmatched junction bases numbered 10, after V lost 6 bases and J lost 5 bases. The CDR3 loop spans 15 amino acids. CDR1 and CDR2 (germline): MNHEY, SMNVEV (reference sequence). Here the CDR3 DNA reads TGTGCCAGCAGGCCGGGACAGGGCTATCGATATGGCTACACCTTC. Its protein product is CASRPGQGYRYGYTF.

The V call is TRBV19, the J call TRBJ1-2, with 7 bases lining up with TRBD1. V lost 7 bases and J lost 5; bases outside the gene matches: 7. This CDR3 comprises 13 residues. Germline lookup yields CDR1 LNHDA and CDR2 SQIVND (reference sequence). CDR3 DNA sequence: TGTGCCAGTACCGACAGGGTGTTTTATGGCTACACCTTC. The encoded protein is CASTDRVFYGYTF.

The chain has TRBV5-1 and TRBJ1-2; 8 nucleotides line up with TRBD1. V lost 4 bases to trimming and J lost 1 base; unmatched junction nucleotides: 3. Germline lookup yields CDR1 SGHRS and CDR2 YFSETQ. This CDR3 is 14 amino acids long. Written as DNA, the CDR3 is TGCGCCAGCAGCGTAGGACAGGGTAACTATGGCTACACCTTC. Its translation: CASSVGQGNYGYTF.

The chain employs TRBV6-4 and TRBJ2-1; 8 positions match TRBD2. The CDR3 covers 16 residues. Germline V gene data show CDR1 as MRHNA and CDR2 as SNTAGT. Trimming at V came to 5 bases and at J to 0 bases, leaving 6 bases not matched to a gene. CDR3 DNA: TGTGCCAGCAGTCTCGATAGCGGGGTCTCCTACAATGAGCAGTTCTTC. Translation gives CASSLDSGVSYNEQFF.

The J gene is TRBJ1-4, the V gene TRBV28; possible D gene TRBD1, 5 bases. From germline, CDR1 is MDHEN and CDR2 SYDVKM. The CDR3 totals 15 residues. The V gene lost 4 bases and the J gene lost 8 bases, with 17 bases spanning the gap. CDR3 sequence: CASSSPGEVGEKLFF. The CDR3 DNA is TGTGCCAGCAGTTCCCCGGGGGAAGTCGGAGAAAAACTGTTTTTT.

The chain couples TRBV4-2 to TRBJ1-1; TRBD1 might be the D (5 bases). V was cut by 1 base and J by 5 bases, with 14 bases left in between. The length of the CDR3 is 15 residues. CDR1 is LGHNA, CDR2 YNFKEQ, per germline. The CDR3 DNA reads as TGTGCCAGCAGCCAAGTCGTCGCCACAGGAACTGAAGCTTTCTTT. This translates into CASSQVVATGTEAFF.

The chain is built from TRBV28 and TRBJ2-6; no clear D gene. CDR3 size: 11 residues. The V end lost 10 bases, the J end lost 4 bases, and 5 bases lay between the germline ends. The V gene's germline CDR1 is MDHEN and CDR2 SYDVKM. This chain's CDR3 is CATLGANVLTF. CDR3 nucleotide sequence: TGTGCCACCCTCGGGGCCAACGTCCTGACTTTC.

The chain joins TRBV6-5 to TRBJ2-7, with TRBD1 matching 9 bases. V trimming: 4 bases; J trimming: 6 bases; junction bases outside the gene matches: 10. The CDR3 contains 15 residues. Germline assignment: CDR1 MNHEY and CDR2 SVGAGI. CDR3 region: CASSWGGQGTIEQYF. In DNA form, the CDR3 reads TGTGCCAGCAGTTGGGGCGGACAGGGGACAATCGAGCAGTACTTC.

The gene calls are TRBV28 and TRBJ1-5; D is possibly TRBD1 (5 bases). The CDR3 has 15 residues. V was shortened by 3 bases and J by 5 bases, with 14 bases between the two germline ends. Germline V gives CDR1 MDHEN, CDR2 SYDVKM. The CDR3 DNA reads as TGTGCCAGCAGTTTTTCCAGGGTGACTCATCAGCCCCAGCATTTT. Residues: CASSFSRVTHQPQHF.

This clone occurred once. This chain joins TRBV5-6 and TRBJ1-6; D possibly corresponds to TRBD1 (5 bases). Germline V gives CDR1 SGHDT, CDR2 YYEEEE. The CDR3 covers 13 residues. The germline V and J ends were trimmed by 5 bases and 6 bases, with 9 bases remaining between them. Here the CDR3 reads CASSSGINSPLHF. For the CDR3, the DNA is TGTGCCAGCAGTTCAGGGATTAATTCACCCCTCCACTTT.

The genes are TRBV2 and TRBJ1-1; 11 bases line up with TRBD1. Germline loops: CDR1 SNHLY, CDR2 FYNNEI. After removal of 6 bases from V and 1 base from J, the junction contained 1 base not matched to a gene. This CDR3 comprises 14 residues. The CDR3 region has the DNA TGTGCCAGCAGGGGGACAGGGGGGAACACTGAAGCTTTCTTT. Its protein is CASRGTGGNTEAFF.